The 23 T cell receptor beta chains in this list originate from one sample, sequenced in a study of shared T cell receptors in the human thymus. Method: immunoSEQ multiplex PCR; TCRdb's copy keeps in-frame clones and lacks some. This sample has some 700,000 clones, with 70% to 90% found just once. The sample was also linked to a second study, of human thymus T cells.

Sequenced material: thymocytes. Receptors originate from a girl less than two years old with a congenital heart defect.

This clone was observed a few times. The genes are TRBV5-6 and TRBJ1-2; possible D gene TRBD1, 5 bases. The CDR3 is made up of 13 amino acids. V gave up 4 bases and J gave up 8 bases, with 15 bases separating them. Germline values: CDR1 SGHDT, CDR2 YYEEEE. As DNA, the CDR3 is TGTGCCAGCAGCCGAGAACCGCAGGGCGGCTACACCTTC. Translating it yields CASSREPQGGYTF.

The CDR3, as DNA: TGCGCCAGCAGCTTGGTATGTGGCAGGAACTCTGGAAACACCATATATTTT. Translating gives CASSLVCGRNSGNTIYF. The V gene is TRBV5-1, the J gene TRBJ1-3, with D uncertain. Germline V lookup: CDR1 SGHRS, CDR2 YFSETQ. The V and J ends lost 0 bases and 0 bases respectively, with 13 bases between them. This CDR3 has 17 residues.

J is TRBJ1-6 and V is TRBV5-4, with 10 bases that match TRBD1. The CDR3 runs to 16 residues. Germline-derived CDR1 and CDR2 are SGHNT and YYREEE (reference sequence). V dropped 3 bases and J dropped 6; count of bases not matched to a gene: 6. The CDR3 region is CASSSLRDRGNSPLHF. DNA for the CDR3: TGTGCCAGCAGCTCCCTCCGGGACAGGGGTAATTCACCCCTCCACTTT.

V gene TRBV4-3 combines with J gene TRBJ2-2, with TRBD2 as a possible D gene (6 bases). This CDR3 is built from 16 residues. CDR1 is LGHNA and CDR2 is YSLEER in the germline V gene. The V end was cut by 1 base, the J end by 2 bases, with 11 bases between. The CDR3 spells CASSQGRDCNTGELFF. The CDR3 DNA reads TGCGCCAGCAGCCAAGGACGGGACTGTAACACCGGGGAGCTGTTTTTT.

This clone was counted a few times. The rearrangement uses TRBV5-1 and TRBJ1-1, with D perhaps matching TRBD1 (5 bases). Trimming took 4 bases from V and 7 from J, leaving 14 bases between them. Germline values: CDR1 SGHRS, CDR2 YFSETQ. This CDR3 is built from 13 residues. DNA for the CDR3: TGCGCCAGCAGCAACAACCAGGGCATTGAAGCTTTCTTT. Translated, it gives CASSNNQGIEAFF.

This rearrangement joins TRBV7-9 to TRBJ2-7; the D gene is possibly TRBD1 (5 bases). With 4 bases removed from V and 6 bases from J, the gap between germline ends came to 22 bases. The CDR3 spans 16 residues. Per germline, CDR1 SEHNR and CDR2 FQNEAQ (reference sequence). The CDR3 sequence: CASSSHQLHRWGEQYF. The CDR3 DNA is TGTGCCAGCAGCTCCCATCAGCTGCACAGGTGGGGCGAGCAGTACTTC. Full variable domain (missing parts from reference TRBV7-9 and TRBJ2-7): DTGVSQNPRHKITKRGQNVTFRCDPISEHNRLYWYRQTLGQGPEFLTYFQNEAQLEKSRLLSDRFSAERPKGSFSTLEIQRTEQGDSAMYLCASSSHQLHRWGEQYFGPGTRLTVT.

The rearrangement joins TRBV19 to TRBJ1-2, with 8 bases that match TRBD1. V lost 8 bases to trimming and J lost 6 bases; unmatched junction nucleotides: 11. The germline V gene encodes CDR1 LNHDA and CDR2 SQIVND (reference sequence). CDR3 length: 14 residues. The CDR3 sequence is CASLTSGQGNGYTF. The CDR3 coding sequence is TGTGCCAGTTTGACCTCCGGACAGGGTAATGGCTACACCTTC.

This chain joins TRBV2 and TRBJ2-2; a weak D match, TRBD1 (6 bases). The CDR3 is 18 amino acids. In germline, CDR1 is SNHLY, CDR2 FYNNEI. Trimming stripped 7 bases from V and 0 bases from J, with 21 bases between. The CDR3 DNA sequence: TGTGCCAGCATTATAGGACAGTTATCCCCTCCGAACACCGGGGAGCTGTTTTTT. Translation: CASIIGQLSPPNTGELFF.

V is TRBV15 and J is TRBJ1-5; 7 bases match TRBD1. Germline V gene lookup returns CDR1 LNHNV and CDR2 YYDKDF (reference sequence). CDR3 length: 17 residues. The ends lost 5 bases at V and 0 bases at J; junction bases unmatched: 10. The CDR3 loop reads CATSVSGTARSNQPQHF. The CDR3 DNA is TGTGCCACCAGCGTCTCCGGGACAGCCCGTAGCAATCAGCCCCAGCATTTT.

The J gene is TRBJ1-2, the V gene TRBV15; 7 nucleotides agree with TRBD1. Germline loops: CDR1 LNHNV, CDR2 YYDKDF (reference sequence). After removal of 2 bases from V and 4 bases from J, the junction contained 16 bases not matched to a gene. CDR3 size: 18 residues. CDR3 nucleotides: TGTGCCACCAGCAGAAGCGAAATCCGGGACAGCATTTTCTATGGCTACACCTTC. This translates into CATSRSEIRDSIFYGYTF.

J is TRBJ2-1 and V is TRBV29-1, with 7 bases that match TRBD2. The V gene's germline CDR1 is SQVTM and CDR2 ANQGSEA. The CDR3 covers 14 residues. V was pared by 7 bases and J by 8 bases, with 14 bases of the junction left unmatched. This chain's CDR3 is CSAGLRGVRDEQFF. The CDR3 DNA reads TGCAGCGCGGGGCTACGGGGGGTTCGCGATGAGCAGTTCTTC.

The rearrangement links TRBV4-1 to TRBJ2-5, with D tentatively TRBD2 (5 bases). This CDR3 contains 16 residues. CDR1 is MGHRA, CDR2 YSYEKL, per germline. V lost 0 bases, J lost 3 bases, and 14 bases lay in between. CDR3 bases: TGCGCCAGCAGCCAAGAGAACCCAGCGGAAAAAGAGACCCAGTACTTC. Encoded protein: CASSQENPAEKETQYF.

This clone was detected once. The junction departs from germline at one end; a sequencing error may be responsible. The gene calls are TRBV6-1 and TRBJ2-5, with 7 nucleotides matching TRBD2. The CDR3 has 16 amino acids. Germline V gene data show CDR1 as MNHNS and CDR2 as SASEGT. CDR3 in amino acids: CASSKASGAFQETQYF. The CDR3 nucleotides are TGTGCCAGCAGTAAAGCGAGCGGGGCATTCCAAGAGACCCAGTACTTC.

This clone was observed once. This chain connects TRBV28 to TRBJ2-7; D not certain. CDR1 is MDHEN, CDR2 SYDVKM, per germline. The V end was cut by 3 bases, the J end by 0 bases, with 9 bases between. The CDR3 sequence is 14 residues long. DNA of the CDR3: TGTGCCAGCAGTTTTAACGAGAGCTCCTACGAGCAGTACTTC. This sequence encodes CASSFNESSYEQYF. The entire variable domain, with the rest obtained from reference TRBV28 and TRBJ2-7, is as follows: DVKVTQSSRYLVKRTGEKVFLECVQDMDHENMFWYRQDPGLGLRLIYFSYDVKMKEKGDIPEGYSVSREKKERFSLILESASTNQTSMYLCASSFNESSYEQYFGPGTRLTVT.

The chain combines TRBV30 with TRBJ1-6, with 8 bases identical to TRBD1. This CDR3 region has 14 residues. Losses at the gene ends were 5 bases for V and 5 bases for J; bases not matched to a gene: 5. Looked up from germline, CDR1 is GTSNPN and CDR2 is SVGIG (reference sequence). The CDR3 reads CAWLPGGHNSPLHF. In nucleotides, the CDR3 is TGTGCCTGGCTGCCAGGGGGCCATAATTCACCCCTCCACTTT.

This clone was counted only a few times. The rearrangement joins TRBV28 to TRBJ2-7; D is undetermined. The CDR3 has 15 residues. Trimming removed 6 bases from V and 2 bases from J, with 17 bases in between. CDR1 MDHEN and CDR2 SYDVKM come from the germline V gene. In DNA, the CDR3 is TGTGCCAGCAGGTATAGGTCAGGCCCAGCCTACGAGCAGTACTTC. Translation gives CASRYRSGPAYEQYF.

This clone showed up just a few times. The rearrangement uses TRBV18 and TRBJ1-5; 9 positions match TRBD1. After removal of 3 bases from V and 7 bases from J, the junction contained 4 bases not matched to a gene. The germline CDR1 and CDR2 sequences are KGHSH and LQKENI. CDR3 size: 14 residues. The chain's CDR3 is CASSPDRGRQPQHF. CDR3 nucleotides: TGTGCCAGCTCACCGGACAGGGGAAGACAGCCCCAGCATTTT.

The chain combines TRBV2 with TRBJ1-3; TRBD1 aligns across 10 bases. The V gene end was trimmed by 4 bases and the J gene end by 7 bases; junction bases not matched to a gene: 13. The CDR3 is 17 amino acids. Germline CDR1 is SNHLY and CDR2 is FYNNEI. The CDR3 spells CASSAETQTGGGNTIYF. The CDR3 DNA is TGTGCCAGCAGTGCAGAGACCCAGACAGGGGGCGGGAACACCATATATTTT.

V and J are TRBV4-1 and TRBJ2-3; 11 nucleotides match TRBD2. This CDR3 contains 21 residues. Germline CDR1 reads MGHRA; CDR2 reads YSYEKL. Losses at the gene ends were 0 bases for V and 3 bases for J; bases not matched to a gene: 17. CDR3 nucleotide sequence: TGCGCCAGCAGCCAAGATCGGGGACTAGCGGTTCTCGGGCTTGTAACAGATACGCAGTATTTT. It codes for CASSQDRGLAVLGLVTDTQYF.

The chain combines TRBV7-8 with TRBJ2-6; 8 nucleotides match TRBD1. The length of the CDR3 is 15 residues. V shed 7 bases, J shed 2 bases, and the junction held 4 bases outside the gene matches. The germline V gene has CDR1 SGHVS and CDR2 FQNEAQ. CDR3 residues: CASMTGVPGANVLTF. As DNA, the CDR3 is TGTGCCAGCATGACAGGGGTCCCTGGGGCCAACGTCCTGACTTTC.

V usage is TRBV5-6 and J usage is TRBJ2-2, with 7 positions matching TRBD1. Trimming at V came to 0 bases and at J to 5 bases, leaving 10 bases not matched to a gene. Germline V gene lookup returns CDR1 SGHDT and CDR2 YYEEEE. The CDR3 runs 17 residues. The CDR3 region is CASSLAGQGVKTGELFF. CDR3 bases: TGTGCCAGCAGCTTGGCTGGGCAGGGGGTGAAGACCGGGGAGCTGTTTTTT.

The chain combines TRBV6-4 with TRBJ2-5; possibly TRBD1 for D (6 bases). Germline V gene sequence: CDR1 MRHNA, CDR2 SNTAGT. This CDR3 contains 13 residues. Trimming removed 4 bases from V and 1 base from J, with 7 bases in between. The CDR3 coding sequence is TGTGCCAGCAGTGCAGGGGTCCAAGAGACCCAGTACTTC. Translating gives CASSAGVQETQYF.

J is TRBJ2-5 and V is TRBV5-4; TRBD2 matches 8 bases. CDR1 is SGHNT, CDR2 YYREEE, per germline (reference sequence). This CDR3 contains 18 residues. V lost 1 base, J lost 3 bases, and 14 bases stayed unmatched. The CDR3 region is CASSLRRGSGAPEETQYF. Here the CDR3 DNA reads TGTGCCAGCAGCTTGAGGAGGGGTAGCGGGGCACCAGAAGAGACCCAGTACTTC.